This record covers a single TCR beta chain. An end of the junction does not agree with germline; a read error may underlie this. The study ran its PCR with 60 Vbeta and 13 Jbeta primers. Assay used: immunoSEQ multiplex PCR; TCRdb lists only in-frame clones, some missing. The sample records 150,000 to 200,000 clones, about 88% being singletons. The data are from a study of cytomegalovirus exposure and HLA in healthy donors. This CDR3 is built from 14 residues. Germline V gene sequence: CDR1 SEHNR, CDR2 FQNEAQ (reference sequence). The chain has TRBV7-9 and TRBJ1-1, with TRBD1 as a possible D gene (5 bases). The source of this sequence is a woman aged 18-35 years in good health and CMV-seronegative. The specimen sequenced was PBMCs. The CDR3: CSSSPVAGWTEAFF. DNA of the CDR3: TGTTCCAGCAGTCCAGTGGCAGGGTGGACTGAAGCTTTCTTT.